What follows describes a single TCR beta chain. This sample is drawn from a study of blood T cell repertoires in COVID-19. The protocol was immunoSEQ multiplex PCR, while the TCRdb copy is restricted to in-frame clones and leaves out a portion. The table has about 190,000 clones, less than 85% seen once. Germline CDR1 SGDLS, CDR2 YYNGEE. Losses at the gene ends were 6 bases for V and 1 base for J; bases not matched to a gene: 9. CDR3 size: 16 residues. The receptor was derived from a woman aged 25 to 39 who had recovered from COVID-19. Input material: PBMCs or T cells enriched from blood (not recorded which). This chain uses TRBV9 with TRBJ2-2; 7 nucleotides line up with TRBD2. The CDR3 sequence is CASTRLAGENTGELFF. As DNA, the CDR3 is TGTGCCAGCACACGACTGGCGGGGGAGAACACCGGGGAGCTGTTTTTT.